Presented here are 27 T cell receptor beta chains from one specimen sequenced in a study of shared clonotypes between healthy human individuals. Repertoires were generated with immunoSEQ multiplex PCR, while TCRdb's copy carries only in-frame clones and drops some. Found here are a few million clones, less than 95% of them singletons; the top ten hold 0.37%. Sequenced sample: naive CD4+ T cells from PBMCs. Described subset: CD45RA+ positively selected. The source of these receptors is a young man in good health. Some clones in this sample may be carry-over from other donors' samples.

This chain uses TRBV20-1 with TRBJ2-3; D is uncertain. The germline V and J ends were trimmed by 6 bases and 6 bases, with 10 bases remaining between them. This CDR3 contains 11 residues. Germline-derived CDR1 and CDR2 are DFQATT and SNEGSKA (reference sequence). The CDR3 region is CSAVDGDTQYF. CDR3 DNA sequence: TGCAGTGCGGTCGATGGGGATACGCAGTATTTT.

This clone was seen more than once but under ten times. This chain joins TRBV30 and TRBJ1-1, with D unresolved. Trimming took off 0 bases at V and 6 bases at J, with 8 bases between the two ends. There are 12 residues in the CDR3. The germline V gene has CDR1 GTSNPN and CDR2 SVGIG (reference sequence). The CDR3 sequence is CAWSVTSAEAFF. The CDR3 DNA follows: TGTGCCTGGAGTGTGACATCGGCTGAAGCTTTCTTT. The whole variable domain, remainder taken from reference TRBV30 and TRBJ1-1, is SQTIHQWPATLVQPVGSPLSLECTVEGTSNPNLYWYRQAAGRGLQLLFYSVGIGQISSEVPQNLSASRPQDRQFILSSKKLLLSDSGFYLCAWSVTSAEAFFGQGTRLTVV.

This chain uses TRBV6-6 with TRBJ1-2; 8 bases are a match to TRBD1. With 5 bases clipped from V and 5 bases from J, the junction kept 4 bases outside the gene matches. The germline V gene has CDR1 MNHNY and CDR2 SVGAGI (reference sequence). This CDR3 comprises 13 residues. The CDR3 DNA follows: TGTGCCAGCAGTAACAGGGGGTCTTATGGCTACACCTTC. Its translation: CASSNRGSYGYTF.

The CDR3 sequence is CASSFHRLAQDNEQFF. In DNA form, the CDR3 reads TGTGCCAGCAGTTTCCACAGACTAGCGCAAGACAATGAGCAGTTCTTC. The chain employs TRBV28 and TRBJ2-1; TRBD2 matches 8 bases. Germline V lookup: CDR1 MDHEN, CDR2 SYDVKM. The CDR3 sequence is 16 residues long. The V segment lost 3 bases and the J segment 5 bases; nucleotides outside the gene matches: 9.

The chain carries TRBV7-2 and TRBJ1-6; unclear D gene. From germline, CDR1 is SGHTA and CDR2 FQGNSA. Deletions cut 5 bases from V and 4 bases from J, with 9 bases between. The CDR3 covers 14 residues. The CDR3 region has the DNA TGTGCCAGCAGCGCGGACGGTTATAATTCACCCCTCCACTTT. Amino acid sequence: CASSADGYNSPLHF.

The rearrangement joins TRBV10-1 to TRBJ2-5; TRBD2 agrees at 9 bases. V lost 6 bases to trimming and J lost 3 bases; unmatched junction nucleotides: 2. The CDR3 runs to 13 residues. Looked up from germline, CDR1 is WNHNN and CDR2 is SYGVQD (reference sequence). This CDR3 reads CASSRTSEETQYF. In DNA, the CDR3 is TGCGCCAGCAGCCGGACTAGCGAAGAGACCCAGTACTTC.

The rearrangement uses TRBV28 and TRBJ2-5; 9 nucleotides line up with TRBD1. This CDR3 is 15 amino acids long. CDR1 and CDR2 from the germline V gene are MDHEN and SYDVKM. The V segment lost 5 bases and the J segment 5 bases; nucleotides outside the gene matches: 9. The CDR3 sequence is CASSRTGTGRETQYF. CDR3 coding DNA: TGTGCCAGCAGTCGGACCGGGACAGGGAGGGAGACCCAGTACTTC.

On this clone itself: The same CDR3 also results from other DNA sequences found in this sample. This chain joins TRBV5-1 and TRBJ2-3, with D possibly matching TRBD2 (5 bases). Trimming removed 0 bases from V and 2 bases from J, with 7 bases in between. CDR1 is SGHRS and CDR2 is YFSETQ in the germline V gene. The CDR3 consists of 14 residues. CDR3 coding DNA: TGCGCCAGCAGCTTGGGACTAAACACAGATACGCAGTATTTT. This encodes CASSLGLNTDTQYF.

The J gene is TRBJ2-1, the V gene TRBV4-2; 11 bases agree with TRBD1. The ends lost 2 bases at V and 7 bases at J; junction bases unmatched: 4. The CDR3 covers 15 residues. Germline assignment: CDR1 LGHNA and CDR2 YNFKEQ. The CDR3 is CASSQIGQGANEQFF. For the CDR3, the DNA is TGTGCCAGCAGCCAAATTGGACAGGGGGCGAATGAGCAGTTCTTC.

This chain links TRBV29-1 with TRBJ2-2, with 13 bases that match TRBD2. CDR3 size: 15 residues. Germline CDR1 reads SQVTM; CDR2 reads ANQGSEA. The J segment lost 2 bases and the V segment lost 6 bases, leaving 3 bases of the junction unmatched. The CDR3 nucleotides are TGCAGCGTCGGACTAGCGGGAGTCAACACCGGGGAGCTGTTTTTT. Amino acids: CSVGLAGVNTGELFF.

The V and J genes are TRBV7-9 and TRBJ1-4; possible D gene TRBD1, 5 bases. Trimming removed 5 bases from V and 7 bases from J, with 17 bases in between. Germline CDR1 SEHNR, CDR2 FQNEAQ (reference sequence). The CDR3 extends over 15 amino acids. The CDR3 is CASSVARGVGEKLFF. DNA for the CDR3: TGTGCCAGCAGCGTCGCGAGAGGGGTTGGTGAAAAACTGTTTTTT.

J is TRBJ2-3 and V is TRBV5-4, with 12 bases identical to TRBD2. V was pared by 4 bases and J by 2 bases, with 5 bases of the junction left unmatched. Per the germline V gene, CDR1 is SGHNT and CDR2 is YYREEE (reference sequence). This CDR3 comprises 16 residues. The CDR3 loop reads CASSVLAGGPTDTQYF. DNA of the CDR3: TGTGCCAGCAGCGTCCTAGCGGGAGGGCCCACAGATACGCAGTATTTT.

The genes are TRBV5-1 and TRBJ2-1; possibly TRBD2 for D (6 bases). Trimming cost V 0 bases and J 0 bases, with 13 bases left between them. This CDR3 contains 17 residues. Germline V gene lookup returns CDR1 SGHRS and CDR2 YFSETQ. The chain's CDR3 is CASSLVGVGSSYNEQFF. In DNA form, the CDR3 reads TGCGCCAGCAGCTTGGTCGGTGTCGGGAGCTCCTACAATGAGCAGTTCTTC.

This clone was seen more than once but under ten times. The chain is built from TRBV15 and TRBJ1-1, with unresolved D. Trimming stripped 1 base from V and 1 base from J, with 4 bases between. Germline V CDR1 and CDR2: LNHNV, YYDKDF (reference sequence). The CDR3 runs to 13 residues. In nucleotides, the CDR3 is TGTGCCACCAGCAGAGCAGGGAACACTGAAGCTTTCTTT. Its translation is CATSRAGNTEAFF. Full variable domain (rest looked up from reference TRBV15 and TRBJ1-1): DAMVIQNPRYQVTQFGKPVTLSCSQTLNHNVMYWYQQKSSQAPKLLFHYYDKDFNNEADTPDNFQSRRPNTSFCFLDIRSPGLGDTAMYLCATSRAGNTEAFFGQGTRLTVV.

The chain uses TRBV6-5 and TRBJ2-7; the D is unclear. This CDR3 is 12 amino acids long. Deletions cut 7 bases from V and 2 bases from J, with 9 bases between. Germline V gene data show CDR1 as MNHEY and CDR2 as SVGAGI. The CDR3 protein is CASTSGAYEQYF. For the CDR3, the DNA is TGTGCCAGCACCTCGGGTGCCTACGAGCAGTACTTC.

The CDR3 DNA reads as TGTGCCAGCAGGGAGACCGCCAGGGTGAATCAGCCCCAGCATTTT. Its translation is CASRETARVNQPQHF. The chain combines TRBV28 with TRBJ1-5, with a tentative D call TRBD1 (5 bases). The CDR3 covers 15 residues. V was cut by 6 bases and J by 4 bases, with 16 bases left in between. Looked up from germline, CDR1 is MDHEN and CDR2 is SYDVKM.

The CDR3 nucleotides are TGTGCCAGCAGCCTATCTAGAAAAGAGACCCAGTACTTC. Its protein product is CASSLSRKETQYF. The genes are TRBV5-4 and TRBJ2-5; D is ambiguous. CDR1 is SGHNT, CDR2 YYREEE, per germline (reference sequence). The CDR3 is made up of 13 amino acids. Trimming took off 4 bases at V and 3 bases at J, with 10 bases between the two ends.

This clone was counted once. The chain couples TRBV29-1 to TRBJ1-2; D not resolved. Germline V lookup: CDR1 SQVTM, CDR2 ANQGSEA. This CDR3 is 14 amino acids long. Deletions cut 6 bases from V and 5 bases from J, with 19 bases between. The CDR3 is CSVDPFGIMYGYTF. The CDR3 DNA sequence: TGCAGCGTGGACCCCTTTGGGATAATGTATGGCTACACCTTC.

The chain joins TRBV27 to TRBJ2-3; D gene unclear. The CDR3 sequence is 16 residues long. Germline assignment: CDR1 MNHEY and CDR2 SMNVEV (reference sequence). Trimming shortened V by 3 bases and J by 0 bases, and 13 bases separated the two germline ends. CDR3: CASSLGPRTSTDTQYF. The CDR3 nucleotides read TGTGCCAGCAGTTTGGGCCCCAGAACTAGCACAGATACGCAGTATTTT.

The sample holds one count of this clone. The V call is TRBV20-1, the J call TRBJ2-4, with D possibly being TRBD1 (6 bases). The CDR3 is 10 amino acids. V shed 7 bases and J shed 7 bases, with 8 bases lying between them. Germline V gives CDR1 DFQATT, CDR2 SNEGSKA (reference sequence). The CDR3 sequence: CSVTGNIQYF. The CDR3 region has the DNA TGCAGTGTTACAGGGAACATTCAGTACTTC.

The genes are TRBV2 and TRBJ1-5; D ambiguous. The V end was cut by 4 bases, the J end by 0 bases, with 7 bases between. This CDR3 is 14 amino acids long. The germline V gene has CDR1 SNHLY and CDR2 FYNNEI. Here the CDR3 reads CASSVSDSNQPQHF. DNA for the CDR3: TGTGCCAGCAGTGTTAGCGATAGCAATCAGCCCCAGCATTTT.

This clone has a single count. The chain carries TRBV29-1 and TRBJ2-1, with TRBD1 matching over 10 bases. V dropped 8 bases and J dropped 4; count of bases not matched to a gene: 11. This CDR3 has 15 residues. The V gene's germline CDR1 is SQVTM and CDR2 ANQGSEA. The CDR3 DNA sequence: TGCAGCTCGATAGTGGGGACAGGGGCGTACAATGAGCAGTTCTTC. It specifies CSSIVGTGAYNEQFF.

The V and J genes are TRBV7-9 and TRBJ2-7; no firm D call. From germline, CDR1 is SEHNR and CDR2 FQNEAQ (reference sequence). The CDR3 consists of 12 residues. Trimming cost V 4 bases and J 9 bases, with 13 bases left between them. CDR3 nucleotides: TGTGCCAGCAGCTCCCCGGGTATCGGGCAGTACTTC. It codes for CASSSPGIGQYF. Combining the CDR3 with reference TRBV7-9 and TRBJ2-7 gives the whole variable domain DTGVSQNPRHKITKRGQNVTFRCDPISEHNRLYWYRQTLGQGPEFLTYFQNEAQLEKSRLLSDRFSAERPKGSFSTLEIQRTEQGDSAMYLCASSSPGIGQYFGPGTRLTVT.

V gene TRBV28 combines with J gene TRBJ1-5, with D unclear. V lost 5 bases, J lost 5 bases, and 7 bases lay in between. This CDR3 is built from 12 residues. Germline CDR1 reads MDHEN; CDR2 reads SYDVKM. CDR3 DNA: TGTGCCAGCAGTGAGAGGGATCAGCCCCAGCATTTT. Encoded protein: CASSERDQPQHF.

The V gene is TRBV11-2, the J gene TRBJ1-2; no definite D call. CDR1 and CDR2 (germline): SGHAT, FQNNGV. The length of the CDR3 is 14 residues. V shed 8 bases and J shed 2 bases, with 15 bases lying between them. In DNA form, the CDR3 reads TGTGCCAGCGGGTACCCCCTCCTGAACTATGGCTACACCTTC. Its translation is CASGYPLLNYGYTF.

The chain links TRBV9 to TRBJ2-2; 9 bases line up with TRBD1. With V trimmed by 4 bases and J by 0 bases, 4 bases remained unmatched. Germline lookup yields CDR1 SGDLS and CDR2 YYNGEE. This CDR3 region has 16 residues. The CDR3 coding sequence is TGTGCCAGCAGCCCTCGGACAGGGGCGAACACCGGGGAGCTGTTTTTT. This codes for CASSPRTGANTGELFF.

As concerns this clone: At one end, the junction sequence differs from germline, possibly due to a read error. The chain uses TRBV11-2 and TRBJ2-5; perhaps TRBD1 as D (6 bases). There are 17 residues in the CDR3. The V gene's germline CDR1 is SGHAT and CDR2 FQNNGV. This CDR3 reads CASSPPYRGHSQATQYF. Here the CDR3 DNA reads TGTGCCAGCAGCCCTCCCTATCGGGGACACAGCCAAGCGACCCAGTACTTC. The full variable domain, rest sourced from reference TRBV11-2 and TRBJ2-5, is EAGVAQSPRYKIIEKRQSVAFWCNPISGHATLYWYQQILGQGPKLLIQFQNNGVVDDSQLPKDRFSAERLKGVDSTLKIQPAKLEDSAVYLCASSPPYRGHSQATQYFGPGTRLLVL.